One sample yielded the 23 T cell receptor beta chains listed below, sequenced in a study of T cell responses to AZD1222 COVID-19 vaccine. The data were produced by immunoSEQ multiplex PCR, yet TCRdb's version contains in-frame clones alone and is incomplete. Here the sample spans 90,000 to 120,000 clones, 70% to 90% being singletons. This specimen was peripheral blood, taken on day 0 of AZD1222 vaccination. The receptors shown here come from an adult in good health.

This clone is a singleton in its sample. The chain employs TRBV7-8 and TRBJ1-1; D might be TRBD1 (5 bases). The CDR3 contains 14 residues. Trimming took off 0 bases at V and 1 base at J, with 6 bases between the two ends. Germline V gene lookup returns CDR1 SGHVS and CDR2 FQNEAQ. In nucleotides, the CDR3 is TGTGCCAGCAGCTTAGCGACAGCGAACACTGAAGCTTTCTTT. This translates into CASSLATANTEAFF.

The chain employs TRBV4-1 and TRBJ1-4, with 9 bases that match TRBD1. V lost 1 base and J lost 10; bases outside the gene matches: 7. The CDR3 covers 15 residues. Germline assignment: CDR1 MGHRA and CDR2 YSYEKL. The CDR3 region is CASSQVGDRVVKLFF. Written as DNA, the CDR3 is TGCGCCAGCAGCCAAGTTGGGGACAGGGTCGTAAAACTGTTTTTT.

This sequence joins TRBV6-6 and TRBJ2-6; D is unclear. The CDR3 totals 14 residues. In germline, CDR1 is MNHNY, CDR2 SVGAGI (reference sequence). Trimming stripped 5 bases from V and 4 bases from J, with 9 bases between. The CDR3: CASSAFTGANVLTF. CDR3 DNA sequence: TGTGCCAGCAGTGCATTTACCGGGGCCAACGTCCTGACTTTC.

CDR3 nucleotide sequence: TGTGCCAGCTCACCCAGTGGGGGGGCCTACGAGCAGTACTTC. Protein product: CASSPSGGAYEQYF. The chain recombines TRBV18 with TRBJ2-7; 7 nucleotides align to TRBD2. The CDR3 covers 14 residues. V was clipped by 3 bases and J by 2 bases; unmatched bases: 4. Germline lookup yields CDR1 KGHSH and CDR2 LQKENI.

The chain couples TRBV2 to TRBJ2-7, with D uncertain. Trimming removed 2 bases from V and 0 bases from J, with 8 bases in between. CDR1 and CDR2 from the germline V gene are SNHLY and FYNNEI. CDR3 length equals 14 residues. The CDR3 DNA is TGTGCCAGCAGTGAATCCCCCGCCTCCTACGAGCAGTACTTC. It yields the protein CASSESPASYEQYF.

V and J are TRBV3-1 (or the pseudogene TRBV3-2) and TRBJ2-5; a weak D match, TRBD1 (5 bases). CDR1 and CDR2 from the germline V gene are LGHDT and YNNKEL (reference sequence). CDR3 size: 13 residues. V dropped 4 bases and J dropped 4 bases, with 10 bases sitting between them. DNA of the CDR3: TGTGCCAGCAGCCCGAGCAGGGTAGAGACCCAGTACTTC. Encoded protein: CASSPSRVETQYF.

CDR3 coding DNA: TGCGCCAGCAGCCAAGATCCGGGGGCGGTCACAGATACGCAGTATTTT. Translation: CASSQDPGAVTDTQYF. The genes are TRBV4-1 and TRBJ2-3; TRBD1 or TRBD2 may be the D gene (6 bases each). The length of the CDR3 is 16 residues. V shed 0 bases and J shed 2 bases, with 12 bases lying between them. Germline loops: CDR1 MGHRA, CDR2 YSYEKL.

The V call is TRBV2, the J call TRBJ2-5; no firm D call. CDR1 is SNHLY and CDR2 is FYNNEI in the germline V gene. V shed 7 bases and J shed 4 bases, with 16 bases lying between them. CDR3 length: 14 amino acids. The CDR3 loop reads CASNPQAVRETQYF. CDR3 bases: TGTGCCAGCAATCCCCAGGCAGTCAGAGAGACCCAGTACTTC.

The V and J genes are TRBV5-1 and TRBJ1-2; TRBD1 matches 9 bases. Germline assignment: CDR1 SGHRS and CDR2 YFSETQ. Losses at the gene ends were 0 bases for V and 2 bases for J; bases not matched to a gene: 8. The CDR3 extends over 17 amino acids. In DNA form, the CDR3 reads TGCGCCAGCAGCTTGGGGGACAGGGATATCTACAACTATGGCTACACCTTC. It yields the protein CASSLGDRDIYNYGYTF.

The rearrangement joins TRBV6-5 to TRBJ2-7; D unclear. V shed 6 bases and J shed 0 bases, with 6 bases lying between them. The germline CDR1 and CDR2 sequences are MNHEY and SVGAGI. The CDR3 runs 12 residues. The CDR3 bases are TGTGCCAGCAGCCCGAGCTCCTACGAGCAGTACTTC. Translating gives CASSPSSYEQYF.

The chain uses TRBV2 and TRBJ2-6, with 7 positions matching TRBD2. CDR1 and CDR2 from the germline V gene are SNHLY and FYNNEI. The CDR3 is 16 amino acids. The V and J ends lost 5 bases and 1 base, in that order; junction bases with no gene match: 5. The CDR3 nucleotides read TGTGCCAGCAGTTCCGGACTAGGGTCTGGGGCCAACGTCCTGACTTTC. It translates to CASSSGLGSGANVLTF.

This chain links TRBV3-1 (or the pseudogene TRBV3-2) with TRBJ2-7; 12 bases align to TRBD1. The V gene end was trimmed by 4 bases and the J gene end by 4 bases; junction bases not matched to a gene: 8. This CDR3 spans 16 amino acids. Germline CDR1 reads LGHDT; CDR2 reads YNNKEL (reference sequence). The CDR3 sequence: CASSRRPGQGAYEQYF. The CDR3 bases are TGTGCCAGCAGCCGCCGACCGGGACAGGGGGCTTACGAGCAGTACTTC.

The rearrangement links TRBV10-3 to TRBJ1-5, with no clear D. The ends were cut back, 3 bases at V and 4 bases at J, with 10 bases in the middle. CDR1 and CDR2 from the germline V gene are ENHRY and SYGVKD. The CDR3 has 14 amino acids. The CDR3 region is CAISEVGQNQPQHF. The CDR3, as DNA: TGTGCCATCAGTGAAGTAGGGCAGAATCAGCCCCAGCATTTT.

To note about this clone: Other DNA sequences of this sample code for an identical CDR3. CDR3 sequence reads: CASSEGQGNTEAFF. CDR3 DNA: TGTGCCAGCAGTGAGGGTCAAGGGAACACTGAAGCTTTCTTT. J is TRBJ1-1 and V is TRBV2; D unresolved. The CDR3 spans 14 residues. Trimming pared 3 bases from V and 1 base from J, leaving 9 bases between. Per the germline V gene, CDR1 is SNHLY and CDR2 is FYNNEI.

This clone turned up a few times. The chain is built from TRBV6-4 and TRBJ2-3; TRBD2 matches at 10 bases. The length of the CDR3 is 15 residues. The germline V gene encodes CDR1 MRHNA and CDR2 SNTAGT. With 3 bases clipped from V and 1 base from J, the junction kept 1 base outside the gene matches. In nucleotides, the CDR3 is TGTGCCAGCAGTGAGGGGACTAGCGGCACAGATACGCAGTATTTT. Protein: CASSEGTSGTDTQYF.

This clone was counted only a few times. V gene TRBV25-1 combines with J gene TRBJ1-5; D possibly corresponds to TRBD1 (6 bases). Germline CDR1 is MGHDK and CDR2 is SYGVNS. This CDR3 has 14 residues. Trimming shortened V by 3 bases and J by 7 bases, and 13 bases separated the two germline ends. CDR3 residues: CASSDGGLGQPQHF. The CDR3 DNA reads as TGTGCCAGCAGTGATGGGGGGCTCGGACAGCCCCAGCATTTT.

CDR3 protein: CSVEGRAYEQYF. The CDR3 nucleotides are TGCAGCGTTGAGGGGAGAGCCTACGAGCAGTACTTC. The V and J genes are TRBV29-1 and TRBJ2-7; possible D gene TRBD2, 5 bases. Germline lookup yields CDR1 SQVTM and CDR2 ANQGSEA. The CDR3 is 12 amino acids. Trimming removed 3 bases at V and 2 bases at J, with 8 bases between.

The rearrangement uses TRBV5-1 and TRBJ2-7, with D unclear. Germline CDR1 reads SGHRS; CDR2 reads YFSETQ. V was trimmed by 2 bases and J by 0 bases, leaving 0 bases between them. This CDR3 region has 11 residues. This chain's CDR3 is CASSFSYEQYF. CDR3 nucleotides: TGCGCCAGCAGCTTCTCCTACGAGCAGTACTTC.

The V and J genes are TRBV9 and TRBJ1-2, with D maybe TRBD1 (5 bases). The ends were cut back, 4 bases at V and 1 base at J, with 14 bases in the middle. The V gene's germline CDR1 is SGDLS and CDR2 YYNGEE. This CDR3 spans 15 amino acids. The CDR3 is CASSMTDNFNYGYTF. In DNA form, the CDR3 reads TGTGCCAGCAGCATGACGGACAACTTTAACTATGGCTACACCTTC.

The chain couples TRBV5-4 to TRBJ2-1, with D maybe TRBD1 (6 bases). Germline V lookup: CDR1 SGHNT, CDR2 YYREEE (reference sequence). The V and J ends lost 5 bases and 5 bases respectively, with 17 bases between them. The CDR3 has 15 residues. Here the CDR3 DNA reads TGTGCCAGCAGTCCGACAGGAGGTTTCGACAATGAGCAGTTCTTC. Translated, it gives CASSPTGGFDNEQFF.

The rearrangement uses TRBV30 and TRBJ2-3; 7 nucleotides align to TRBD2. The V segment lost 0 bases and the J segment 2 bases; nucleotides outside the gene matches: 11. This CDR3 has 17 amino acids. Germline V lookup: CDR1 GTSNPN, CDR2 SVGIG (reference sequence). The CDR3 DNA reads TGTGCCTGGAGTGTGCCAGGGCGGGGGAGTTACACAGATACGCAGTATTTT. It is translated as CAWSVPGRGSYTDTQYF.

This chain joins TRBV12-3 or TRBV12-4 and TRBJ1-5; 7 bases line up with TRBD1. With V trimmed by 7 bases and J by 7 bases, 4 bases remained unmatched. The CDR3 runs to 12 residues. Written as DNA, the CDR3 is TGTGCCAGCAATAACAGGGGACAGCCCCAGCATTTT. This gives the protein CASNNRGQPQHF.

The chain combines TRBV5-1 with TRBJ1-6; 8 bases are shared with TRBD1. V was clipped by 0 bases and J by 7 bases; unmatched bases: 9. CDR1 and CDR2 from the germline V gene are SGHRS and YFSETQ. This CDR3 spans 17 amino acids. CDR3 sequence: CASSLVNQGADNSPLHF. The CDR3 DNA is TGCGCCAGCAGCTTGGTCAATCAGGGGGCGGACAATTCACCCCTCCACTTT. The whole variable domain, filled in from reference TRBV5-1 and TRBJ1-6, reads KAGVTQTPRYLIKTRGQQVTLSCSPISGHRSVSWYQQTPGQGLQFLFEYFSETQRNKGNFPGRFSGRQFSNSRSEMNVSTLELGDSALYLCASSLVNQGADNSPLHFGNGTRLTVT.